The 18 T cell receptor beta chains listed next were all sequenced from one sample in a study of cytomegalovirus exposure and HLA in healthy donors listed by TCRdb under 2017. The library was built by means of the immunoSEQ multiplex PCR assay. A mixture of 60 forward primers for TCR Vbeta segments and 13 reverse primers for TCR Jbeta segments was used in the multiplex PCR. Here the immuneACCESS table is served through TCRdb, limited to in-frame sequences with V and J called. Missing clones are a known gap in these copies; in checked studies unresolved V genes cover under half, and the rest lacks a known reason. Within this sample are some 87,000 clones, with around 85% of them counted one time only. The ten largest clonotypes hold around 2.5% of the sample. The material sequenced was PBMCs. These receptors all come from a man between 25 and 39 years old in good health and CMV-seronegative.

This clone turned up a few times. CDR3 region: CASSSKRDRGAHSPLHF. In DNA form, the CDR3 reads TGTGCCAGCAGCTCGAAACGGGACAGGGGGGCCCATTCACCCCTCCACTTT. The chain links TRBV13 to TRBJ1-6, with 11 positions matching TRBD1. V dropped 4 bases and J dropped 8; count of bases not matched to a gene: 10. CDR1 is PRHDT and CDR2 is FYEKMQ in the germline V gene (reference sequence). The CDR3 is 17 residues long.

The chain has TRBV14 and TRBJ1-1; D unresolved. Per germline, CDR1 SGHDN and CDR2 FVKESK. CDR3 size: 16 residues. Trimming removed 2 bases from V and 1 base from J, with 14 bases in between. The CDR3 region has the DNA TGTGCCAGCAGCCAAAAAGGGATTGAGGGGAACACTGAAGCTTTCTTT. Translation: CASSQKGIEGNTEAFF.

The chain joins TRBV6-1 to TRBJ1-4; D ambiguous. The length of the CDR3 is 15 residues. Germline CDR1 reads MNHNS; CDR2 reads SASEGT. V dropped 2 bases and J dropped 5 bases, with 12 bases sitting between them. CDR3 region: CASSETVSFNEKLFF. The CDR3 region has the DNA TGTGCCAGCAGTGAAACGGTTAGCTTCAATGAAAAACTGTTTTTT.

The V call is TRBV7-2, the J call TRBJ2-7; 7 bases fit TRBD2. The CDR3 is 13 amino acids. In germline, CDR1 is SGHTA, CDR2 FQGNSA. Germline trimming cut 6 bases from V and 7 bases from J; bases unmatched to any gene: 9. In DNA, the CDR3 is TGTGCCAGCAGTTTGGGAGGGACTGGGGAGCAGTACTTC. Translation: CASSLGGTGEQYF. The variable domain in full, with the rest retrieved from reference TRBV7-2 and TRBJ2-7, is GAGVSQSPSNKVTEKGKDVELRCDPISGHTALYWYRQSLGQGLEFLIYFQGNSAPDKSGLPSDRFSAERTGGSVSTLTIQRTQQEDSAVYLCASSLGGTGEQYFGPGTRLTVT.

This chain uses TRBV5-1 with TRBJ2-7; 11 nucleotides agree with TRBD2. Losses at the gene ends were 4 bases for V and 1 base for J; bases not matched to a gene: 10. Germline CDR1 reads SGHRS; CDR2 reads YFSETQ. This CDR3 has 17 amino acids. Written as DNA, the CDR3 is TGCGCCAGCAGCACGAGTAGCGGGGGGGGACTATCCTACGAGCAGTACTTC. It encodes CASSTSSGGGLSYEQYF.

This sequence joins TRBV28 and TRBJ2-7; TRBD2 is a possible D gene (7 bases). Germline V gene data show CDR1 as MDHEN and CDR2 as SYDVKM. V lost 2 bases, J lost 4 bases, and 12 bases lay in between. The CDR3 is made up of 14 amino acids. Here the CDR3 reads CASSLGGANYEQYF. CDR3 DNA: TGTGCCAGCAGTTTAGGGGGGGCTAATTACGAGCAGTACTTC.

This chain uses TRBV2 with TRBJ2-3, with TRBD1 identical over 9 bases. Germline V gene lookup returns CDR1 SNHLY and CDR2 FYNNEI. After removal of 6 bases from V and 0 bases from J, the junction contained 4 bases not matched to a gene. The CDR3 is 15 residues long. CDR3 loop: CASRDRGVSTDTQYF. The DNA for the CDR3 is TGTGCCAGCAGGGACAGGGGAGTTAGCACAGATACGCAGTATTTT.

The chain employs TRBV5-1 and TRBJ1-1, with D unclear. Trimming cost V 3 bases and J 4 bases, with 10 bases left between them. The CDR3 length is 13 residues. Germline V gene lookup returns CDR1 SGHRS and CDR2 YFSETQ. The CDR3 here is CASSSRVSTEAFF. CDR3 DNA: TGCGCCAGCAGCTCGCGGGTAAGCACTGAAGCTTTCTTT.

This chain uses TRBV19 with TRBJ1-5; D perhaps matches TRBD1 (6 bases). The ends were cut back, 3 bases at V and 3 bases at J, with 12 bases in the middle. The CDR3 is made up of 15 amino acids. Germline CDR1 is LNHDA and CDR2 is SQIVND (reference sequence). For the CDR3, the DNA is TGTGCCAGTAGTATTAGCAGGGGACCCAATCAGCCCCAGCATTTT. Translation: CASSISRGPNQPQHF. The entire variable domain, with the rest obtained from reference TRBV19 and TRBJ1-5, is as follows: DGGITQSPKYLFRKEGQNVTLSCEQNLNHDAMYWYRQDPGQGLRLIYYSQIVNDFQKGDIAEGYSVSREKKESFPLTVTSAQKNPTAFYLCASSISRGPNQPQHFGDGTRLSIL.

The chain uses TRBV4-3 and TRBJ2-7, with D uncertain. Trimming shortened V by 0 bases and J by 0 bases, and 12 bases separated the two germline ends. Germline V gives CDR1 LGHNA, CDR2 YSLEER. The CDR3 length is 16 residues. As DNA, the CDR3 is TGCGCCAGCAGCCAAGAATTGACACGTCCCTCCTACGAGCAGTACTTC. As protein: CASSQELTRPSYEQYF.

J is TRBJ2-2 and V is TRBV28; 9 bases align to TRBD1. The V and J ends lost 2 bases and 6 bases, in that order; junction bases with no gene match: 4. CDR3 size: 15 residues. Germline V gives CDR1 MDHEN, CDR2 SYDVKM. In DNA, the CDR3 is TGTGCCAGCAGTTTAACAGGGGGCGCCGCCGGGGAGCTGTTTTTT. Translating it yields CASSLTGGAAGELFF.

V gene TRBV28 combines with J gene TRBJ1-5, with TRBD1 identical over 7 bases. Germline assignment: CDR1 MDHEN and CDR2 SYDVKM. V gave up 6 bases and J gave up 0 bases; unmatched junction bases: 8. This CDR3 has 16 amino acids. The CDR3 nucleotides are TGTGCCAGCAGCCTGACAGGGCGATATAGCAATCAGCCCCAGCATTTT. Translating gives CASSLTGRYSNQPQHF.

This sequence joins TRBV5-1 and TRBJ1-1; no reliable D call. Germline V gene data show CDR1 as SGHRS and CDR2 as YFSETQ. The CDR3 length is 17 residues. Trimming took off 5 bases at V and 0 bases at J, with 20 bases between the two ends. The CDR3 region is CASSLRGSLYLNTEAFF. CDR3 DNA sequence: TGCGCCAGCAGTCTTAGAGGCAGCCTCTACTTGAACACTGAAGCTTTCTTT.

This clone was seen once. The J gene is TRBJ2-3, the V gene TRBV5-6; 7 bases are shared with TRBD1. The V and J ends lost 0 bases and 2 bases, in that order; junction bases with no gene match: 3. CDR1 and CDR2 (germline): SGHDT, YYEEEE. This CDR3 has 15 residues. This chain's CDR3 is CASSLDRGYTDTQYF. The CDR3 DNA follows: TGTGCCAGCAGCTTGGACAGGGGATACACAGATACGCAGTATTTT.

The chain has TRBV10-1 and TRBJ2-7, with TRBD1 matching over 7 bases. Germline-derived CDR1 and CDR2 are WNHNN and SYGVQD (reference sequence). Germline trimming cut 9 bases from V and 2 bases from J; bases unmatched to any gene: 10. This CDR3 has 14 residues. CDR3 in amino acids: CAREPRTGTYEQYF. The CDR3 DNA reads TGCGCCAGAGAGCCCCGGACAGGCACCTACGAGCAGTACTTC.

CDR3 loop: CAWSRRGGAGGTEAFF. Here the CDR3 DNA reads TGTGCCTGGAGTAGGAGGGGGGGGGCAGGCGGAACTGAAGCTTTCTTT. The rearrangement uses TRBV30 and TRBJ1-1; weak D call: TRBD1 (6 bases). V lost 2 bases and J 5 bases, leaving 21 bases between the germline ends. Germline V lookup: CDR1 GTSNPN, CDR2 SVGIG (reference sequence). The CDR3 is 16 amino acids.

The V gene is TRBV7-2, the J gene TRBJ1-2; 7 bases map to TRBD1. With 5 bases clipped from V and 3 bases from J, the junction kept 6 bases outside the gene matches. This CDR3 has 14 amino acids. The germline gives CDR1 SGHTA, CDR2 FQGNSA. The DNA of the CDR3 is TGTGCCAGCAGCCCCTTGACAGGGCACTATGGCTACACCTTC. Translated, it gives CASSPLTGHYGYTF.

This chain joins TRBV12-5 and TRBJ1-4; TRBD1 aligns across 7 bases. CDR1 and CDR2 from the germline V gene are LGHNT and FRNRAP. The junction had 5 bases not matched to a gene; V was cut back by 6 bases and J by 4 bases. The CDR3 has 14 amino acids. CDR3 amino acids: CASGRGQYNEKLFF. The DNA of the CDR3 is TGTGCTAGTGGCCGGGGACAGTATAATGAAAAACTGTTTTTT.